This is a list of T cell receptor beta chains from one sample in a study of T cells in Graves' hyperthyroidism and ophthalmopathy. One entry per CDR3 protein results from TCRdb running MiXCR on the multiplex PCR reads. There are approximately 600,000 distinct CDR3 sequences in the sample; less than 25% occur only once, and about 34% lies in the top ten. Sequencing input: blood. These receptors were collected from a young man with Graves' ophthalmopathy. Both conserved end residues are part of each CDR3. Each record gives: D gene, V gene, J gene, clone size, CDR3 DNA, CDR3 protein. A D gene is named only where the DNA matches it firmly. For some rows the clone size is stated as once, few or many, or as a class when expanded; others skip it.

D: -; V: TRBV2; J: TRBJ1-2; size: many; DNA: TGTGCCAGCAGTGTGGCAGAAAACTATGGCTACACCTTC; CDR3: CASSVAENYGYTF
D: -; V: TRBV11-2; J: TRBJ2-7; size: few; DNA: TGTGCCAGCAGCTTGGACATCAGGGCAGGCGAGCAGTACTTC; CDR3: CASSLDIRAGEQYF
D: TRBD2; V: TRBV3-1; J: TRBJ2-1; size: few; DNA: TGTGCCAGCAGCCAAGTGGGGACTAACTCCTACAATGAGCAGTTCTTC; CDR3: CASSQVGTNSYNEQFF
D: TRBD1; V: TRBV20-1; J: TRBJ1-5; size: few; DNA: TGCAGTGCTAGAGAGGGACAGGCGGGTCAGCCCCAGCATTTT; CDR3: CSAREGQAGQPQHF
D: TRBD1; V: TRBV28; J: TRBJ2-7; size: many; DNA: TGTGCCAGCAGGGGGGACAGAAGCTCCTACGAGCAGTACTTC; CDR3: CASRGDRSSYEQYF
D: TRBD2; V: TRBV20-1; J: TRBJ2-7; size: -; DNA: TGCAGTGCCCTAGCGGGAGTCTACGAGCAGTACTTC; CDR3: CSALAGVYEQYF
D: -; V: TRBV20-1; J: TRBJ1-2; size: few; DNA: TGCAGTGCTGGGGAGGGGGGAAACTATGGCTACGCCTTC; CDR3: CSAGEGGNYGYAF
D: TRBD2; V: TRBV6-1; J: TRBJ2-3; size: many; DNA: TGTGCCAGCAGGAAGACTAGCGGGAGAAAAGATACGCAGTATTTT; CDR3: CASRKTSGRKDTQYF
D: TRBD2; V: TRBV3-1; J: TRBJ2-5; size: few; DNA: TGTGCCAGCAGCCAGTCTAGCGGCCAAGAGACCCAGTACTTC; CDR3: CASSQSSGQETQYF
D: TRBD2; V: TRBV3-1; J: TRBJ2-7; size: -; DNA: TGTGCCAGCAGCCAAGATGAAGGGCTAGCGGAGGTGGCCTACGAGCAGTACTTC; CDR3: CASSQDEGLAEVAYEQYF
D: -; V: TRBV24-1; J: TRBJ1-2; size: -; DNA: TGTGCCACCAGTGTGAGCAGTCACTATGGCTACACCTTC; CDR3: CATSVSSHYGYTF
D: -; V: TRBV5-1; J: TRBJ1-3; size: few; DNA: TGCGCCAGCAGCCGGGACAACTCTGGAAACACCATATATTTT; CDR3: CASSRDNSGNTIYF
D: TRBD1; V: TRBV11-2; J: TRBJ1-1; size: -; DNA: TGTGCCAGCATCTTAGGGGGCTGGACAGGGGGCAAGGACACTGAAGCTTTCTTT; CDR3: CASILGGWTGGKDTEAFF
D: TRBD2; V: TRBV29-1; J: TRBJ2-1; size: -; DNA: TGCAGCGTTGTCGTGGGGGGGACTAGCGGGAGGTATGAGCAGTTCTTC; CDR3: CSVVVGGTSGRYEQFF
D: -; V: TRBV2; J: TRBJ1-5; size: -; DNA: TGTGCCTTCGGGGTTAGCAATCAGCCCCAGCATTTT; CDR3: CAFGVSNQPQHF
D: -; V: TRBV29-1; J: TRBJ1-1; size: -; DNA: TGCAGCGTTATGATTGCGATGAACACTGAAGCTTTCTTT; CDR3: CSVMIAMNTEAFF
D: TRBD1; V: TRBV7-3; J: TRBJ2-5; size: many; DNA: TGTGCCAGCAGCAGGACAGGGACAGAGACCCAGTACTTC; CDR3: CASSRTGTETQYF
D: -; V: TRBV5-1; J: TRBJ2-3; size: -; DNA: TGCGCCAGCAGCTTGGCTGGGGGATTCACAGATACGCAGTATTTT; CDR3: CASSLAGGFTDTQYF
D: -; V: TRBV2; J: TRBJ2-3; size: many; DNA: TGTGCCAGCAGTAATGCGGGCCCGTCATCGCAGTATTTT; CDR3: CASSNAGPSSQYF
D: TRBD2; V: TRBV4-3; J: TRBJ2-1; size: -; DNA: TGCGCCAGCAGCGCGCGCGGACTAGCGGGTATAGGGGTCGATGAGCAGTTCTTC; CDR3: CASSARGLAGIGVDEQFF
D: -; V: TRBV5-5; J: TRBJ2-2; size: -; DNA: TGTGCCAGCAGCCCACGCCGGGGTGAAAACAAGGAGTACACCGGGGAGCTGTTTTTT; CDR3: CASSPRRGENKEYTGELFF
D: TRBD2; V: TRBV13; J: TRBJ2-5; size: many; DNA: TGTGCCAGCAGCCAGGGACTAGCGGTCCGAGAGACCCAGTACTTC; CDR3: CASSQGLAVRETQYF